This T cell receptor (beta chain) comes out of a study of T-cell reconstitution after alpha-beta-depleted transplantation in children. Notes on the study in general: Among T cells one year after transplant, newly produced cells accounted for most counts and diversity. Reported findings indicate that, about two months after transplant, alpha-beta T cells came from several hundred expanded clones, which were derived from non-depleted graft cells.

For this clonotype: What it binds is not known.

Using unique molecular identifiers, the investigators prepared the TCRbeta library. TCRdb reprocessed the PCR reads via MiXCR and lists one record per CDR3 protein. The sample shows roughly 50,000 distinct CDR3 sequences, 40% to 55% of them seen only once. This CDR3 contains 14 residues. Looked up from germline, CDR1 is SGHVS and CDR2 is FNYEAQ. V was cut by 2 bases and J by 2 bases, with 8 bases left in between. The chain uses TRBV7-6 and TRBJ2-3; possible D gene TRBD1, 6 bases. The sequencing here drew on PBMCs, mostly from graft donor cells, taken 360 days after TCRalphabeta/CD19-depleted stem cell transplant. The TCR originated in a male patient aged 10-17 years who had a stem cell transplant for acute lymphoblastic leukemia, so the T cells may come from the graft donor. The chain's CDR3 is CASSLKGDTDTQYF. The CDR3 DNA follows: TGTGCCAGCAGCTTAAAGGGGGACACAGATACGCAGTATTTT.